The sequence of this T cell receptor (beta chain) was determined in a study of cytomegalovirus exposure and HLA in healthy donors. On this clone: Its antigen is unidentified.

J gave up 2 bases and V 2 bases, and 13 bases lay outside the gene matches. The length of the CDR3 is 18 residues. Germline V CDR1 and CDR2: SGHRS, YFSETQ. Amplification used 60 Vbeta primers and 13 Jbeta primers. The repertoire was sequenced with immunoSEQ multiplex PCR; TCRdb's copy has only in-frame clones and lacks some. The repertoire includes over 150,000 clones, about four fifths of them detected once, and roughly 1.5% sits in the top ten. Study results and limitations: In a later analysis, several top co-occurrence clusters appeared linked to parvovirus B19, influenza, CMV and Epstein-Barr virus.

Sequencing was performed on PBMCs. The origin of this receptor is a girl between 5 and 17 years old in good health and CMV-seropositive. This rearrangement joins TRBV5-1 to TRBJ1-3, with TRBD1 matching over 7 bases. This CDR3 is CASSFTLAGTVTGNTIYF. The CDR3 DNA reads TGCGCCAGCAGCTTTACGCTAGCCGGGACAGTAACTGGAAACACCATATATTTT.